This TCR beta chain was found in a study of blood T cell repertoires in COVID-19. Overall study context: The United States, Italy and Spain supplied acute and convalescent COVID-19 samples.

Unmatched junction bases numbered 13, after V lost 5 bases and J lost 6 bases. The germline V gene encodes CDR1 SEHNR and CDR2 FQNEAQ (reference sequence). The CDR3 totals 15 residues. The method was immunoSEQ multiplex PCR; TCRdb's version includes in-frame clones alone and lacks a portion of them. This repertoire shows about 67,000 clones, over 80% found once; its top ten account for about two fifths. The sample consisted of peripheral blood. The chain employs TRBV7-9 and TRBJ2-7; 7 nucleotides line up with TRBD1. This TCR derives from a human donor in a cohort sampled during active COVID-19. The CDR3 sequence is CASSQPGTAHREQYF. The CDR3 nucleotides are TGTGCCAGCAGCCAACCAGGGACAGCTCACCGCGAGCAGTACTTC. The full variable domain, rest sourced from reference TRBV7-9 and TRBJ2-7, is DTGVSQNPRHKITKRGQNVTFRCDPISEHNRLYWYRQTLGQGPEFLTYFQNEAQLEKSRLLSDRFSAERPKGSFSTLEIQRTEQGDSAMYLCASSQPGTAHREQYFGPGTRLTVT.